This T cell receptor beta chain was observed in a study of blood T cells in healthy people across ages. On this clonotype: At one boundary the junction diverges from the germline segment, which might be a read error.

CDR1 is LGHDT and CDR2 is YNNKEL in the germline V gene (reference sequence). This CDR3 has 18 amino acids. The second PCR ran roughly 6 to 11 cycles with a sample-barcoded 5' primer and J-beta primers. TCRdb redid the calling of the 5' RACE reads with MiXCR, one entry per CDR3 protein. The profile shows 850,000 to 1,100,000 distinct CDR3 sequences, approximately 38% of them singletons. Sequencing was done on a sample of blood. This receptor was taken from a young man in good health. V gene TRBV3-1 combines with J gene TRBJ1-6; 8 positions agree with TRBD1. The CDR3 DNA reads TGTCCCAGCAGCCTTGGACAGGGAGAGAACATTGCAGATTCACCCCTCCACTTT. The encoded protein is CPSSLGQGENIADSPLHF.